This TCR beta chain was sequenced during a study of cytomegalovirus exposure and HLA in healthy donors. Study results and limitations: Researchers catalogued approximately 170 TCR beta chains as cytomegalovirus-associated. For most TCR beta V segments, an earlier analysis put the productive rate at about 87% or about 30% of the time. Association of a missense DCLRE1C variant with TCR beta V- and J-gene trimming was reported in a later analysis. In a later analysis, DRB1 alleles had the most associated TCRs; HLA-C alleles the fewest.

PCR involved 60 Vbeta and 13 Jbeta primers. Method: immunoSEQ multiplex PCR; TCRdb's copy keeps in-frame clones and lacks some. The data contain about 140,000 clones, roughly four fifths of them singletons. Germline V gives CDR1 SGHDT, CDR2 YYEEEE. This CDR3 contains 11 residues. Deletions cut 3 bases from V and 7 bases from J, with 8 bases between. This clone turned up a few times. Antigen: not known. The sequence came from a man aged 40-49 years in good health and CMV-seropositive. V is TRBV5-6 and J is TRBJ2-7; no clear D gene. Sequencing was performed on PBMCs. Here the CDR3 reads CASSSSREQYF. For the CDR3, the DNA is TGTGCCAGCAGCTCCTCGAGGGAGCAGTACTTC. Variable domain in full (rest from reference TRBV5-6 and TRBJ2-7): DAGVTQSPTHLIKTRGQQVTLRCSPKSGHDTVSWYQQALGQGPQFIFQYYEEEERQRGNFPDRFSGHQFPNYSSELNVNALLLGDSALYLCASSSSREQYFGPGTRLTVT.